A single sample is the source of the 20 T cell receptor beta chains below, sequenced in a study of response to subunit inactivated influenza vaccine. TCRdb analysed the RT-PCR reads with MiXCR anew, one entry per CDR3 protein. The repertoire holds 150,000 to 200,000 distinct CDR3 sequences, with 9.5% to 15% as singletons. These same data were also listed under a study on T cells expressing NK-cell markers. That report notes: The TCR beta cDNA came from 5'RACE template switching with UMIs.

Sequencing was performed on CD8+ T cells sorted from PBMCs, taken 11 to 12 days after vaccination. The source of these receptors is a man aged 45-65 years who received an inactivated influenza vaccine.

This clonotype was counted only a few times. CDR3 DNA sequence: TGTGCCACCAGTGACCCTCAGGGTTACGGAAACATTCAGTACTTC. Translating gives CATSDPQGYGNIQYF. V gene TRBV24-1 combines with J gene TRBJ2-4; TRBD1 might be the D (5 bases). CDR1 and CDR2 from the germline V gene are KGHDR and SFDVKD. Trimming removed 4 bases at V and 6 bases at J, with 15 bases between. There are 15 residues in the CDR3.

This clonotype was picked up many times. The chain couples TRBV6-5 to TRBJ2-1; D is uncertain. Trimming took 4 bases from V and 0 from J, leaving 7 bases between them. Germline CDR1 MNHEY, CDR2 SVGAGI. The length of the CDR3 is 14 residues. In DNA form, the CDR3 reads TGTGCCAGCAGTTTAAGCAGCTCCTACAATGAGCAGTTCTTC. Amino acid sequence: CASSLSSSYNEQFF.

Only a few counts were recorded for this clonotype. CDR3 nucleotides: TGCGCCAGCAGCCAAGCGGGACTAGCTGGGTACGAGCAGTACTTC. Translation: CASSQAGLAGYEQYF. V usage is TRBV4-3 and J usage is TRBJ2-7; 9 nucleotides match TRBD2. The CDR3 consists of 15 residues. The junction had 5 bases not matched to a gene; V was cut back by 1 base and J by 4 bases. Germline V CDR1 and CDR2: LGHNA, YSLEER.

This clonotype appeared a few times. The chain couples TRBV20-1 to TRBJ1-1; no clear D. Germline values: CDR1 DFQATT, CDR2 SNEGSKA (reference sequence). This CDR3 has 15 amino acids. V shed 0 bases and J shed 1 base, with 12 bases lying between them. The CDR3 here is CSARDRNRPNTEAFF. CDR3 coding DNA: TGCAGTGCTAGAGATCGGAACAGACCGAACACTGAAGCTTTCTTT.

This chain uses TRBV9 with TRBJ2-2; D not certain. The germline V gene encodes CDR1 SGDLS and CDR2 YYNGEE. CDR3 length: 15 amino acids. V lost 2 bases, J lost 1 base, and 9 bases lay in between. The CDR3 reads CASSVSGLNTGELFF. CDR3 DNA sequence: TGTGCCAGCAGCGTCTCCGGCTTGAACACCGGGGAGCTGTTTTTT.

V and J are TRBV9 and TRBJ1-1; tentatively, D is TRBD1 (5 bases). The CDR3 has 13 residues. The V gene's germline CDR1 is SGDLS and CDR2 YYNGEE. V was shortened by 7 bases and J by 9 bases, with 19 bases between the two germline ends. This CDR3 is CASGKGGVSKAFF. CDR3 coding DNA: TGTGCCAGCGGCAAGGGAGGGGTGAGCAAAGCTTTCTTT.

This clonotype was seen repeatedly, ten times or more. The rearrangement uses TRBV18 and TRBJ2-3; 7 bases are shared with TRBD1. The germline V gene has CDR1 KGHSH and CDR2 LQKENI. V gave up 5 bases and J gave up 4 bases; unmatched junction bases: 3. This CDR3 region has 13 residues. The CDR3 is CASSNTGADTQYF. The DNA of the CDR3 is TGTGCCAGCTCAAATACAGGGGCAGATACGCAGTATTTT.

As to this clonotype: A much larger clone differs by one base, so this may be a read error. The CDR3 sequence: CASSVESRNTEAFF. Written as DNA, the CDR3 is TGTGCCAGCAGCGTAGAGTCCAGGAACACTGAAGCTTTCTTT. This chain connects TRBV9 to TRBJ1-1; no clear D. The CDR3 extends over 14 amino acids. Germline-derived CDR1 and CDR2 are SGDLS and YYNGEE. V was cut by 0 bases and J by 1 base, with 7 bases left in between.

For the CDR3, the DNA is TGTGCCAGCAGTTTATCCCTAACCGGACAGGGGGCCGGGGAGACCCAGTACTTC. This encodes CASSLSLTGQGAGETQYF. This chain links TRBV28 with TRBJ2-5; 11 bases are a match to TRBD1. J gave up 5 bases and V 1 base, and 12 bases lay outside the gene matches. Germline assignment: CDR1 MDHEN and CDR2 SYDVKM. The CDR3 runs to 18 residues.

This chain joins TRBV7-9 and TRBJ1-4; 7 nucleotides align to TRBD1. Trimming at V came to 4 bases and at J to 4 bases, leaving 3 bases not matched to a gene. CDR1 and CDR2 from the germline V gene are SEHNR and FQNEAQ (reference sequence). CDR3 length: 14 amino acids. CDR3 sequence: CASSSGQRNEKLFF. The CDR3 region has the DNA TGTGCCAGCAGCTCGGGACAGCGTAATGAAAAACTGTTTTTT.

Here the CDR3 reads CASKRMAGLQETQYF. The CDR3 bases are TGTGCCAGCAAAAGGATGGCGGGGCTCCAAGAGACCCAGTACTTC. The V call is TRBV28, the J call TRBJ2-5, with D tentatively TRBD2 (6 bases). The ends were cut back, 7 bases at V and 1 base at J, with 16 bases in the middle. Germline V CDR1 and CDR2: MDHEN, SYDVKM. The CDR3 runs 15 residues.

J is TRBJ2-7 and V is TRBV20-1, with TRBD2 matching over 9 bases. V lost 0 bases, J lost 0 bases, and 3 bases stayed unmatched. Per the germline V gene, CDR1 is DFQATT and CDR2 is SNEGSKA (reference sequence). The CDR3 has 15 amino acids. The CDR3 spells CSARDSGGSSYEQYF. The CDR3 nucleotides are TGCAGTGCTAGAGATAGCGGGGGCAGCTCCTACGAGCAGTACTTC.

The rearrangement joins TRBV4-3 to TRBJ2-1; 7 bases line up with TRBD1. This CDR3 is 14 amino acids long. Germline assignment: CDR1 LGHNA and CDR2 YSLEER. V trimming: 2 bases; J trimming: 4 bases; junction bases outside the gene matches: 2. In DNA, the CDR3 is TGCGCCAGCAGCCAACCGGGACAGTACAATGAGCAGTTCTTC. Translated, it gives CASSQPGQYNEQFF.

This sequence joins TRBV15 and TRBJ2-7; possibly TRBD1 or TRBD2 for D (5 bases each). CDR3 length: 13 amino acids. V lost 6 bases and J lost 0, with 9 bases in between. Germline CDR1 reads LNHNV; CDR2 reads YYDKDF (reference sequence). The CDR3, as DNA: TGTGCCACCAGTTCCGGGACCTCCTACGAGCAGTACTTC. The encoded protein is CATSSGTSYEQYF.

This clonotype was recorded a few times. The genes are TRBV6-2 or TRBV6-3 and TRBJ2-7; 11 bases are a match to TRBD1. This CDR3 is built from 14 residues. V lost 6 bases and J lost 6; bases outside the gene matches: 7. CDR1 and CDR2 from the germline V gene are MNHEY and SVGEGT. CDR3 amino acids: CASSSGTGGLEQYF. CDR3 coding DNA: TGTGCCAGCAGCTCCGGGACAGGGGGACTCGAGCAGTACTTC.

In this sample, this clonotype turned up a few times. The CDR3: CASREDSYNEQFF. The CDR3 coding sequence is TGTGCCAGCAGGGAGGACTCCTACAATGAGCAGTTCTTC. The chain uses TRBV28 and TRBJ2-1; D may be TRBD2 (5 bases). V shed 6 bases and J shed 0 bases, with 6 bases lying between them. The germline V gene has CDR1 MDHEN and CDR2 SYDVKM. The CDR3 consists of 13 residues.

V is TRBV6-5 and J is TRBJ2-7; TRBD1 might be the D (6 bases). CDR1 MNHEY and CDR2 SVGAGI come from the germline V gene. The CDR3 length is 15 residues. Trimming shortened V by 2 bases and J by 2 bases, and 13 bases separated the two germline ends. CDR3 in amino acids: CASSYTFDRTYEQYF. Written as DNA, the CDR3 is TGTGCCAGCAGTTACACGTTCGACAGGACCTACGAGCAGTACTTC.

This clonotype occurred a few times. The V gene is TRBV6-5, the J gene TRBJ2-5, with 9 bases matching TRBD1. V was pared by 6 bases and J by 4 bases, with 0 bases of the junction left unmatched. The germline CDR1 and CDR2 sequences are MNHEY and SVGAGI. The CDR3 contains 12 residues. The CDR3 DNA reads TGTGCCAGCAGGGGACAGGGAGAGACCCAGTACTTC. It encodes CASRGQGETQYF.

In its sample, this clonotype was seen a few times. V gene TRBV14 combines with J gene TRBJ2-7; D call uncertain. This CDR3 is 12 amino acids long. V was shortened by 1 base and J by 3 bases, with 4 bases between the two germline ends. CDR1 and CDR2 from the germline V gene are SGHDN and FVKESK. This CDR3 reads CASSQVDYEQYF. The CDR3 bases are TGTGCCAGCAGCCAAGTCGACTACGAGCAGTACTTC.

This clonotype was recorded many times. This sequence joins TRBV19 and TRBJ2-1; TRBD2 matches at 9 bases. CDR1 is LNHDA and CDR2 is SQIVND in the germline V gene (reference sequence). This CDR3 has 17 amino acids. V shed 3 bases, J shed 7 bases, and the junction held 13 bases outside the gene matches. As DNA, the CDR3 is TGTGCCAGTAGTATCCTCCTGGTTAGCGGGAGTATGAATGAGCAGTTCTTC. Its protein is CASSILLVSGSMNEQFF.